The present T cell receptor beta chain was sequenced within a study of blood T cell repertoires in COVID-19. Profiled with immunoSEQ multiplex PCR; TCRdb holds only in-frame clones, not every one. The data hold 300,000 to 500,000 clones, with roughly 88% observed a single time. Germline V lookup: CDR1 SGHAT, CDR2 FQNNGV. This CDR3 has 14 residues. Trimming took 3 bases from V and 2 from J, leaving 9 bases between them. Cohort placement rested on clinical history that participants reported themselves. This clone was recorded once. The sample consisted of PBMCs or T cells enriched from blood (not recorded which). This clonotype originated in a woman aged 25 to 39 with acute COVID-19. The V gene is TRBV11-2, the J gene TRBJ2-3; D gene unclear. Here the CDR3 DNA reads TGTGCCAGCAGCTTGACTGGATTCACAGATACGCAGTATTTT. Encoded protein: CASSLTGFTDTQYF.